The clone carrying this T cell receptor beta chain showed up just a few times. This CDR3 is 14 amino acids long. The V gene's germline CDR1 is SGHVS and CDR2 FQNEAQ. Trimming pared 1 base from V and 1 base from J, leaving 8 bases between. Original methodology: Reference gene primer amplification in the assay estimated nucleated cell counts. This table comes from immunoSEQ multiplex PCR, and its TCRdb copy is limited to in-frame clones, with some not included. D and trimming come from the DNA, and the V and J calls and clone size come from that table. In the table there are about 170,000 clones, roughly 93% of which are singletons. This record belongs to a study of blood T cell repertoires in COVID-19. Across the whole study: Material from acute and convalescent COVID-19 was sourced from the United States, Italy and Spain.

Patients of the Seattle cohort, enrolled during active infection, were followed longitudinally. This chain uses TRBV7-8 with TRBJ2-7; D uncertain. The specimen sequenced was peripheral blood. The TCR was taken from a man between 18 and 35 years old with COVID-19, enrolled during active disease. In nucleotides, the CDR3 is TGTGCCAGCAGCTTAGAACAGTTTTCCTACGAGCAGTACTTC. It is translated as CASSLEQFSYEQYF.